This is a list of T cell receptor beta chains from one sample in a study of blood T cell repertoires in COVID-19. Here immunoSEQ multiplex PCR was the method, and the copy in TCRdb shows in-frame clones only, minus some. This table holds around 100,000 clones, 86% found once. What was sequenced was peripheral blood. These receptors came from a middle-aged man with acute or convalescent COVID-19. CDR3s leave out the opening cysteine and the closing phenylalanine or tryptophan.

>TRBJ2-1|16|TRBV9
ASSVGAGLAGGYNEQF
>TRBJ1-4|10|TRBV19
ASSGTGWELF
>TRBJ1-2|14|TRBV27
ASSHLLGAANYGYT
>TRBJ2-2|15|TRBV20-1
SASHFRTRNDTGELF
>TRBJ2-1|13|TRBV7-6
ASSLAESSYNEQF
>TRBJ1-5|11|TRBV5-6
ASRDRENQPQH
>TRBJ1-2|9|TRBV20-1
SPKRGYGYT
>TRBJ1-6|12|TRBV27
ASSFRGGNSPLH
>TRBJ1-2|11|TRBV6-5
ASRGTVGYGYT
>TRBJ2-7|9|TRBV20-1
SARDLYEQY
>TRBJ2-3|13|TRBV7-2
ASSRYRVHTDTQY
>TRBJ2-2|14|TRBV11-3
ASSLVPSGNTGELF
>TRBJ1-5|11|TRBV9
ASSGRDNQPQH
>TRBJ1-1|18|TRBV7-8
ASSLSYAIRSGGPNTEAF
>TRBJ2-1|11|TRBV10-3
AITEPDRGEQF
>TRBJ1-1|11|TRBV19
ASTTGGLAEAF
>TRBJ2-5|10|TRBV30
AWAQGQETQY
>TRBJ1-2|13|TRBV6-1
ASSDWGRGNDGYT
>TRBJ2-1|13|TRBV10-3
AISDSGGSYNEQF
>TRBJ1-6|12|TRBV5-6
ASSLEDNNSPLH
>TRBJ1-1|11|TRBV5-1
ASSLDRGTEAF
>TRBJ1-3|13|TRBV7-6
ASSTDRFSGNTIY
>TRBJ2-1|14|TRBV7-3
ASSLMGQGASNEQF
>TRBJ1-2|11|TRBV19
ASSMGQAAGYT
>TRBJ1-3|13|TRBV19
ASSANSGAGNTIY
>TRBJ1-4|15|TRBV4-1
ASSLPRSRGTNEKLF
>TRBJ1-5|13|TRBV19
ASSSSGTENQPQH
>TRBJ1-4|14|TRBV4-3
ASSQDFTAGEEKLF
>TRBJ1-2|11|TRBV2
ASSESTNYGYT
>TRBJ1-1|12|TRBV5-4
ASSRMGLNTEAF
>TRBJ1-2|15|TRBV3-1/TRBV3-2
ASSPSQLSPGGYGYT
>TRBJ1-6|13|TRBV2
ASSVTDLINSPLH
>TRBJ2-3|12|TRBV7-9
ASSISGRGDTQY
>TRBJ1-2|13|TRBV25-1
ASSESGGGEGGYT
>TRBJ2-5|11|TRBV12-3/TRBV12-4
ASSPGQQETQY
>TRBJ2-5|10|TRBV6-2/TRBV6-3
ASSPSRGTQY
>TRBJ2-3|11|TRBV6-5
ASGRTGTDTQY
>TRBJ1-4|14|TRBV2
ASSRHTGGVKEKLF
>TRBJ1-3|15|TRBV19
ASSNEATGASGNTIY
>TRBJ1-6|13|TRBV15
ATSPRQGAGSPLH
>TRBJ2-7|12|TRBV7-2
ASTLFFGDYEQY
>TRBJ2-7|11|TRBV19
ASSPGTGLEQY
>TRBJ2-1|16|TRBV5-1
ASSLVQGGLAGVNEQF
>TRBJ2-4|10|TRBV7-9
ASSPPHGLQY
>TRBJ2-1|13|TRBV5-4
ASSSGTSENNEQF
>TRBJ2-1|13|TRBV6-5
ASSHTSGRWSEQF
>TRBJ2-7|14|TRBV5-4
ASSYFSSGRSYEQY
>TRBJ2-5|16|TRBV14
ATERSGTSGPRKETQY
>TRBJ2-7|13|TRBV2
ASSSRDRLPYEQY
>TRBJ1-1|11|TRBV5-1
ASSYDRGLEAF
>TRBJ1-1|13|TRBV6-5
ASKPYGPGIAEAF
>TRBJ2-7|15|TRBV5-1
ASSLGVVSGQSYEQY
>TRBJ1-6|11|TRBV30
ASTRTGGPPLH
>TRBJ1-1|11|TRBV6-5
ASRRTKNTEAF
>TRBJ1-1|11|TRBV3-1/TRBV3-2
ASSQEWGAEAF
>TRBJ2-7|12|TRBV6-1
ASSVAGTAYEQY
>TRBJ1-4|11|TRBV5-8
ASSLPRGGKLF